The following is a TCR beta chain sequence with its context. This sample was included in a study of blood T cell repertoires in COVID-19. Study at large: COVID-19 samples from acute and convalescent phases originated in the United States, Italy and Spain. T cells, B-cell-depleted T cells, or PBMCs provided the cDNA or gDNA that served as material.

There are 12 residues in the CDR3. The germline gives CDR1 MDHEN, CDR2 SYDVKM. V was clipped by 11 bases and J by 4 bases, with 9 bases between them. Original data processing: Estimation of nucleated cell counts was performed using reference gene primer amplification. The repertoire was sequenced with immunoSEQ multiplex PCR; TCRdb's copy has only in-frame clones and lacks some. V and J calls and clone size follow that table, whereas D and trimming were derived from the DNA. This table holds about 58,000 clones, over 75% found once. Sequenced: peripheral blood. The chain joins TRBV28 to TRBJ1-6; D remains ambiguous. The origin of this receptor is a middle-aged man with active COVID-19. The CDR3, as DNA: TGTGCCCACGGAGGGTATAATTCACCCCTCCACTTT. This codes for CAHGGYNSPLHF.